What follows are 28 T cell receptor beta chains derived from one specimen sequenced in a study of breast tumors, draining lymph nodes, adjacent tissues. Via MiXCR, TCRdb re-called the multiplex PCR reads, giving one row per CDR3 protein. The table includes about 200,000 distinct CDR3 sequences, under 40% detected once. Samples came from axillary lymph nodes draining the breast cancer. Sequencing used axillary lymph node tissue. The receptors were sampled from a female donor with breast cancer. Some clones in this sample may be carry-over from other donors' samples.

Turning to this clonotype: Compared with germline, one end of the junction differs, possibly owing to a read error. V and J are TRBV6-6 and TRBJ1-6; 11 positions match TRBD1. The CDR3 spans 17 residues. Germline-derived CDR1 and CDR2 are MNHNY and SVGAGI (reference sequence). This CDR3 is CASSHGTGGSYNSPLHF. The CDR3 DNA reads TGTGCCAGCAGCCATGGGACAGGGGGTTCCTATAATTCACCACTCCACTTT.

This clonotype was counted ten times or more. The V call is TRBV29-1, the J call TRBJ2-7; D is unclear. Trimming took off 5 bases at V and 2 bases at J, with 13 bases between the two ends. The CDR3 contains 13 residues. CDR1 SQVTM and CDR2 ANQGSEA come from the germline V gene. The CDR3 sequence is CSVMAEPTYEQYF. CDR3 bases: TGCAGCGTTATGGCGGAGCCCACCTACGAGCAGTACTTC.

A note on this clonotype: A much larger clone sits a single nucleotide away, making a read error possible. The conserved phenylalanine or tryptophan normally closing the CDR3 is absent here, so this likely arose from a read error. The J gene is TRBJ2-5, the V gene TRBV20-1; a possible D gene is TRBD2 (6 bases). Trimming removed 6 bases from V and 7 bases from J, with 9 bases in between. Per germline, CDR1 DFQATT and CDR2 SNEGSKA (reference sequence). This CDR3 spans 10 amino acids. The CDR3 coding sequence is TGCAGTGCCCCGCGGGGGACCCAGTACTCC. This gives the protein CSAPRGTQYS.

This clonotype was seen many times. The DNA of the CDR3 is TGTGCCAGCAGCTTAAACAGGGGGACCCCCTTCGAGGAGACCCAGTACTTC. Translated: CASSLNRGTPFEETQYF. The chain is built from TRBV7-2 and TRBJ2-5, with 8 bases that match TRBD1. With 2 bases clipped from V and 5 bases from J, the junction kept 13 bases outside the gene matches. The CDR3 is 17 amino acids. Germline CDR1 and CDR2: SGHTA and FQGNSA.

This clonotype was seen ten or more times. This chain connects TRBV15 to TRBJ2-3, with 11 bases lining up with TRBD2. This CDR3 has 16 amino acids. V was clipped by 2 bases and J by 4 bases; unmatched bases: 5. Germline CDR1 and CDR2: LNHNV and YYDKDF (reference sequence). As DNA, the CDR3 is TGTGCCACCAGCAGACCAGGGACTAGCGGCCCAGATACGCAGTATTTT. Translated, it gives CATSRPGTSGPDTQYF.

The sample holds a few counts of this clonotype. The chain recombines TRBV3-1 with TRBJ2-3; 7 bases line up with TRBD1. The CDR3 runs 14 residues. The V segment lost 2 bases and the J segment 6 bases; nucleotides outside the gene matches: 5. Per the germline V gene, CDR1 is LGHDT and CDR2 is YNNKEL (reference sequence). CDR3 amino acids: CASSQWQGEDTQYF. For the CDR3, the DNA is TGTGCCAGCAGCCAATGGCAGGGGGAGGATACGCAGTATTTT.

The count of this clonotype is one. Just one base apart from a much larger clone, this may be a read error. This likely comes from a read error, as the CDR3 has no conserved phenylalanine or tryptophan at its end. The V and J genes are TRBV2 and TRBJ2-7, with a tentative D call TRBD1 (6 bases). V shed 10 bases and J shed 2 bases, with 9 bases lying between them. This CDR3 has 11 amino acids. Germline CDR1 reads SNHLY; CDR2 reads FYNNEI. The CDR3 region is CAIRDTYEQYL. The CDR3 region has the DNA TGTGCCATCCGGGACACCTACGAGCAGTACCTC.

This clonotype has only a few counts. A read error may be the cause here, since a much bigger clone is one base away. The rearrangement uses TRBV12-3 or TRBV12-4 and TRBJ2-1; TRBD2 matches 8 bases. The CDR3 covers 15 residues. The junction had 6 bases not matched to a gene; V was cut back by 4 bases and J by 4 bases. CDR3 sequence reads: CASSCGGGKYNEQFF. In DNA form, the CDR3 reads TGTGCCAGCAGTTGCGGCGGGGGGAAGTACAATGAGCAGTTCTTC.

This clonotype showed up just a few times. The chain recombines TRBV6-1 with TRBJ1-2; a weak D match, TRBD1 (6 bases). This CDR3 contains 13 residues. Trimming removed 5 bases at V and 7 bases at J, with 14 bases between. Germline V gene sequence: CDR1 MNHNS, CDR2 SASEGT. As DNA, the CDR3 is TGTGCCAGCAGTCAACGGTGGGGGCTTGGCTACACCTTC. Its translation: CASSQRWGLGYTF.

V usage is TRBV2 and J usage is TRBJ2-7, with TRBD1 matching over 12 bases. This CDR3 region has 16 residues. Germline V CDR1 and CDR2: SNHLY, FYNNEI. The V segment lost 11 bases and the J segment 7 bases; nucleotides outside the gene matches: 18. CDR3 nucleotides: TGTGCCTTGTCGGGGGCGACCGGGACAGGGGGCAGGGAGCAGTACTTC. Its protein is CALSGATGTGGREQYF.

This clonotype was picked up many times. Written as DNA, the CDR3 is TGTGCCAGTAGTACCTACCATAGCTCTGGGGCCAACGTCCTGACTTTC. Its protein product is CASSTYHSSGANVLTF. The J gene is TRBJ2-6, the V gene TRBV19; D remains unclear. The CDR3 runs to 16 residues. Trimming took off 4 bases at V and 0 bases at J, with 10 bases between the two ends. Germline CDR1 and CDR2: LNHDA and SQIVND (reference sequence).

This clonotype was counted many times. This chain links TRBV12-3 or TRBV12-4 with TRBJ1-4, with a tentative D call TRBD1 (6 bases). V was trimmed by 0 bases and J by 4 bases, leaving 12 bases between them. CDR3 length equals 16 residues. CDR3 residues: CASSLAPQGGNEKLFF. The CDR3 DNA reads TGTGCCAGCAGTTTAGCGCCCCAAGGGGGTAATGAAAAACTGTTTTTT.

For this clonotype: Given the absence of the conserved phenylalanine or tryptophan at the CDR3 end, a read error is likely. The V gene is TRBV7-2, the J gene TRBJ2-5; 7 positions agree with TRBD1. V was clipped by 6 bases and J by 2 bases; unmatched bases: 6. The CDR3 sequence is 14 residues long. Germline V gives CDR1 SGHTA, CDR2 FQGNSA. The CDR3 spells CASSFPGQQETQYL. As DNA, the CDR3 is TGTGCCAGCAGTTTTCCGGGACAGCAAGAGACCCAGTACCTC.

This chain links TRBV6-2 or TRBV6-3 with TRBJ1-6; D gene unclear. Per the germline V gene, CDR1 is MNHEY and CDR2 is SVGEGT. V shed 5 bases and J shed 7 bases, with 12 bases lying between them. The CDR3 spans 14 residues. The CDR3 region is CASSHQSSNSPLHF. CDR3 nucleotides: TGTGCCAGCAGTCACCAGTCGAGCAATTCACCCCTCCACTTT.

This clonotype was detected ten times or more. The chain recombines TRBV6-6 with TRBJ1-3; unclear D gene. Germline V lookup: CDR1 MNHNY, CDR2 SVGAGI (reference sequence). This CDR3 is 12 amino acids long. The V end was cut by 5 bases, the J end by 3 bases, with 5 bases between. CDR3 DNA sequence: TGTGCCAGCAGTGATAGTGGAAACACCATATATTTT. Its translation is CASSDSGNTIYF.

This clonotype has ten or more counts. The CDR3 coding sequence is TGTGCCAGCAGCTTTTCCGGGCCCCGAGGAGAGACCCAGTACTTC. Residues: CASSFSGPRGETQYF. V gene TRBV5-5 combines with J gene TRBJ2-5; no clear D. Trimming shortened V by 2 bases and J by 4 bases, and 15 bases separated the two germline ends. The CDR3 length is 15 residues. The germline V gene encodes CDR1 SGHKS and CDR2 YYEKEE (reference sequence).

This clonotype was picked up many times. The chain has TRBV11-2 and TRBJ2-5; D gene uncertain. V was pared by 1 base and J by 5 bases, with 14 bases between. This CDR3 contains 15 residues. Germline V gives CDR1 SGHAT, CDR2 FQNNGV. Here the CDR3 DNA reads TGTGCCAGCAGCTTAGGGTCCGGGTTGGTTGAGACCCAGTACTTC. It yields the protein CASSLGSGLVETQYF.

At least ten counts were recorded for this clonotype. The gene calls are TRBV6-1 and TRBJ2-5; maybe TRBD1 (5 bases). With 6 bases removed from V and 2 bases from J, the gap between germline ends came to 13 bases. The germline CDR1 and CDR2 sequences are MNHNS and SASEGT. The CDR3 has 14 residues. CDR3 sequence reads: CASRPTDFQETQYF. CDR3 coding DNA: TGTGCCAGCAGACCGACAGATTTTCAAGAGACCCAGTACTTC.

The table lists this clonotype with a count of one. The CDR3 nucleotides read TGTGCCAGCAGCCCGGACGACAGGGGGAATAGCAATCAGCCCCAGCATTTT. It yields the protein CASSPDDRGNSNQPQHF. This chain connects TRBV9 to TRBJ1-5, with 9 bases that match TRBD1. This CDR3 is 17 amino acids long. The germline gives CDR1 SGDLS, CDR2 YYNGEE. Trimming at V came to 4 bases and at J to 0 bases, leaving 8 bases not matched to a gene.

This sequence joins TRBV2 and TRBJ2-2; unclear D gene. CDR1 is SNHLY and CDR2 is FYNNEI in the germline V gene. The CDR3 is made up of 15 amino acids. V was shortened by 4 bases and J by 4 bases, with 13 bases between the two germline ends. As DNA, the CDR3 is TGTGCCAGCAGTGCGACCGGCCGAGGCACCGGGGAGCTGTTTTTT. This codes for CASSATGRGTGELFF.

With respect to this clonotype: This may arise from a read error, as a much more abundant clone is one base away. The rearrangement links TRBV20-1 to TRBJ1-2, with TRBD1 as a possible D gene (6 bases). The CDR3 is 15 amino acids. The germline gives CDR1 DFQATT, CDR2 SNEGSKA (reference sequence). Trimming pared 5 bases from V and 4 bases from J, leaving 20 bases between. The CDR3 loop reads CSAGQTGTATYGYTF. The CDR3 coding sequence is TGCAGTGCTGGACAAACAGGGACGGCAACCTATGGCTACACCTTC.

The chain employs TRBV7-3 and TRBJ2-6; 7 bases match TRBD1. The V gene's germline CDR1 is SGHTA and CDR2 FQGTGA. V shed 4 bases and J 16 bases; nucleotides not matched to a gene: 10. The CDR3 is 13 amino acids. The CDR3 region has the DNA TGTGCCAGCAGCTCAACAGGGGCCGGGGAGCTGACTTTC. Its translation is CASSSTGAGELTF.

This clonotype has at least ten counts. The rearrangement joins TRBV10-3 to TRBJ2-2, with D perhaps TRBD1 (6 bases). Germline CDR1 and CDR2: ENHRY and SYGVKD. This CDR3 has 15 amino acids. V was cut by 2 bases and J by 2 bases, with 9 bases left in between. CDR3 loop: CAISEAGTNTGELFF. In nucleotides, the CDR3 is TGTGCCATCAGTGAGGCCGGGACAAACACCGGGGAGCTGTTTTTT.

This clonotype appeared many times. The rearrangement uses TRBV20-1 and TRBJ1-4, with TRBD1 matching 8 bases. Germline V gene data show CDR1 as DFQATT and CDR2 as SNEGSKA (reference sequence). The J segment lost 8 bases and the V segment lost 3 bases, leaving 8 bases of the junction unmatched. There are 14 residues in the CDR3. CDR3 sequence reads: CSASQPGGEEKLFF. CDR3 sequence (DNA): TGCAGTGCTAGTCAGCCAGGGGGCGAGGAAAAACTGTTTTTT.

With regard to this clonotype: Given a much more abundant clone one base away, this may be a read error. The chain carries TRBV20-1 and TRBJ2-7, with 9 bases that match TRBD2. The ends lost 6 bases at V and 6 bases at J; junction bases unmatched: 12. The germline V gene encodes CDR1 DFQATT and CDR2 SNEGSKA (reference sequence). The CDR3 contains 14 residues. CDR3 amino acids: CSASSGSQTTEQYF. As DNA, the CDR3 is TGCAGTGCCAGTAGCGGGAGCCAAACTACCGAGCAGTACTTC.

With respect to this clonotype: This CDR3 is missing its conserved last phenylalanine or tryptophan, likely due to a read error. The DNA is left out, because the CDR3 cannot be placed on it with certainty; the CDR3 is given as TCRdb lists it. This chain connects TRBV15 to TRBJ2-7. The CDR3 is 16 residues long, ends included. Germline assignment: CDR1 LNHNV and CDR2 YYDKDF (reference sequence). The CDR3 sequence: CATSRDKAIALSAQHL.

This sequence joins TRBV2 and TRBJ1-6, with no clear D. Trimming took off 5 bases at V and 14 bases at J, with 19 bases between the two ends. There are 14 residues in the CDR3. From germline, CDR1 is SNHLY and CDR2 FYNNEI. CDR3 in amino acids: CASSTKRARRALHF. Written as DNA, the CDR3 is TGTGCCAGCAGTACTAAGAGGGCGCGGAGGGCCCTCCACTTT.

The genes are TRBV20-1 and TRBJ1-1; D unclear. The CDR3 runs 13 residues. V shed 3 bases and J shed 4 bases, with 12 bases lying between them. Looked up from germline, CDR1 is DFQATT and CDR2 is SNEGSKA (reference sequence). As DNA, the CDR3 is TGCAGTGCTAGGAAGAGTCACGCCACTGAAGCTTTCTTT. Amino acid sequence: CSARKSHATEAFF.